A single TCR beta chain is shown here with its context. Germline V CDR1 and CDR2: KGHSY, FQNENV. V was cut by 0 bases and J by 6 bases, with 8 bases left in between. This CDR3 is built from 13 residues. This specimen belongs to a study of CD8 T cells in Susac syndrome. A quantity of about 0.5 to 1 ug RNA underwent reverse transcription using random hexamers. TCRdb re-called the immunoSEQ multiplex PCR reads through MiXCR, storing one row per CDR3 protein. The data show approximately 190,000 distinct CDR3 sequences, with approximately 96% seen just once and around 0.096% held by the top ten. The receptor's source is a human donor with Susac syndrome. The sequencing sample was made of CD4+ T cells from PBMCs. The rearrangement links TRBV16 to TRBJ1-2, with no clear D. The chain's CDR3 is CASSQSKGNGYTF. The CDR3 nucleotides are TGTGCCAGCAGCCAATCCAAAGGGAATGGCTACACCTTC.